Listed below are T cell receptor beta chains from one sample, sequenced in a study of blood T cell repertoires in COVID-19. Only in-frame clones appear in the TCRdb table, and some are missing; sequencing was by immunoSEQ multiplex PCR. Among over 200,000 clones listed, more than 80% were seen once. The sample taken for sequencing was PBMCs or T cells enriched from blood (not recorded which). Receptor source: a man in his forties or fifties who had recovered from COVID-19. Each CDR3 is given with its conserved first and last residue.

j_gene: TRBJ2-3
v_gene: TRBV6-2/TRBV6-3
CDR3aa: CASSYSRRTSDNPDTQYF

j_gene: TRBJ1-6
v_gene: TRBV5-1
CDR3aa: CASSPEQQRGNSPLHF

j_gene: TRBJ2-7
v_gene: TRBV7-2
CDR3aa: CASSLDSGASSYEQYF

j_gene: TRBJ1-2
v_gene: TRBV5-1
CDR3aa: CASSGQEKGYTF

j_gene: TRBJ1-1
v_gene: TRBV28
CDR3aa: CASSTINTEAFF

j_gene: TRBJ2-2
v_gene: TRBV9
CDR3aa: CASSPRLGELFF

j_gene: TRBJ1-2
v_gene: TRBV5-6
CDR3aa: CATQPRGFSNYGYTF

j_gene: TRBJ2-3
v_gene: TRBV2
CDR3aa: CASRAGGTDTQYF

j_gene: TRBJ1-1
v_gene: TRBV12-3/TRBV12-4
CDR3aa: CASSTPRLTEAFF

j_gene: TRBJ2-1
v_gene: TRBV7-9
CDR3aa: CASSFGDRGREFF

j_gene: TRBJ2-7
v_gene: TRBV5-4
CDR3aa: CASSAGGSSGVQYF

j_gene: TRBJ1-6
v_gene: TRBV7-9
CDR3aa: CASSRGTDGSPLHF

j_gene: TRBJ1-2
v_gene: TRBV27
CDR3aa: CASSLRGAGLGDYGYTF

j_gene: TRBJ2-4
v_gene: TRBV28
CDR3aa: CASSQNLAVAKNIQYF

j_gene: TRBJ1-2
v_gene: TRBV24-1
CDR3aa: CATRRPTGLGGYTF

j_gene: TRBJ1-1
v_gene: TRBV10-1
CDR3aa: CASSGDGDTEAFF

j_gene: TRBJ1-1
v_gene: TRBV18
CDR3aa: CASSRMQQGSTEAFF

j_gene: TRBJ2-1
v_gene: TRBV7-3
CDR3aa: CASSPGLGNEQFF

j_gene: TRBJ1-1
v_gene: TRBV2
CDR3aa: CATGGERTEAFF

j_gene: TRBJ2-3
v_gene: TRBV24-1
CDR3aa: CATQGQRSTDTQYF

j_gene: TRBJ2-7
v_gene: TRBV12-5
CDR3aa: CASGLSTGGYEQYF

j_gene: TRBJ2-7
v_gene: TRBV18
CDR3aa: CASSSTQTGGGYEQYF

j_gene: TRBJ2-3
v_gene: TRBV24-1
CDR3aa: CATSDLRTSGRGNTQYF

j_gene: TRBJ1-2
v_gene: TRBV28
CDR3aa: CASSLLGQGEYYGYTF

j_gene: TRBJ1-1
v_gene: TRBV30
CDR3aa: CAWMTEVRNTEAFF

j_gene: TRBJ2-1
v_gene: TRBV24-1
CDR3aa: CATSDLNNNEQFF

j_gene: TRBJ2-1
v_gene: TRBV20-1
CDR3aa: CSVEGRNEQFF

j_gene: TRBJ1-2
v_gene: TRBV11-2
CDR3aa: CASSLDRGRGYTF

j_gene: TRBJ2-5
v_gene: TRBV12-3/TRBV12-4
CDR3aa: CASRGHNQETQYF

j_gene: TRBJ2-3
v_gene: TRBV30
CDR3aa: CAWKPLDSRTDTQYF

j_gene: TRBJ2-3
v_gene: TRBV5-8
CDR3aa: CASSLGPGGMGQYF

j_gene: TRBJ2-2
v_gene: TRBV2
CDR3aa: CASNPGQGNTGELFF

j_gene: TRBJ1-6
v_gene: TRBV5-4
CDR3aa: CASSSGGSNHNSPLHF

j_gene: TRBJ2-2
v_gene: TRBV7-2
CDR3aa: CASSDAWGRTNTGELFF

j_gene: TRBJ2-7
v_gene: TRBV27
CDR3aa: CASSRQGIEQYF

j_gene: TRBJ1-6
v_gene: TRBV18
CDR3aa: CASSPSQGRNNSPLHF

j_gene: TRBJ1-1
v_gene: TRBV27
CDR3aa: CASSLAGRNTEAFF

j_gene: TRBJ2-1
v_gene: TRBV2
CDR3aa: CASGRDEQFF